This T cell receptor (beta chain) was sequenced in a study of blood T cell repertoires in COVID-19. Study background: Acute-phase and convalescent COVID-19 samples originated in the United States, Italy and Spain. PBMCs, B-cell-depleted T cells, or T cells provided the cDNA or gDNA that made up the material.

Germline CDR1 SNHLY, CDR2 FYNNEI. The CDR3 is 18 amino acids. The V segment lost 6 bases and the J segment 1 base; nucleotides outside the gene matches: 16. TCRdb keeps only in-frame clones here, not all; method: immunoSEQ multiplex PCR. This table holds about 240,000 clones, approximately 80% found once. The chain links TRBV2 to TRBJ2-7, with 9 bases that match TRBD1. Material: peripheral blood. The clonotype was recovered from a woman aged 55-70 years with active or convalescent COVID-19. CDR3 sequence (DNA): TGTGCCAGCAGCGGGACTTACAGGGGGCGGTTGATTTCCTACGAGCAGTACTTC. Its translation: CASSGTYRGRLISYEQYF.